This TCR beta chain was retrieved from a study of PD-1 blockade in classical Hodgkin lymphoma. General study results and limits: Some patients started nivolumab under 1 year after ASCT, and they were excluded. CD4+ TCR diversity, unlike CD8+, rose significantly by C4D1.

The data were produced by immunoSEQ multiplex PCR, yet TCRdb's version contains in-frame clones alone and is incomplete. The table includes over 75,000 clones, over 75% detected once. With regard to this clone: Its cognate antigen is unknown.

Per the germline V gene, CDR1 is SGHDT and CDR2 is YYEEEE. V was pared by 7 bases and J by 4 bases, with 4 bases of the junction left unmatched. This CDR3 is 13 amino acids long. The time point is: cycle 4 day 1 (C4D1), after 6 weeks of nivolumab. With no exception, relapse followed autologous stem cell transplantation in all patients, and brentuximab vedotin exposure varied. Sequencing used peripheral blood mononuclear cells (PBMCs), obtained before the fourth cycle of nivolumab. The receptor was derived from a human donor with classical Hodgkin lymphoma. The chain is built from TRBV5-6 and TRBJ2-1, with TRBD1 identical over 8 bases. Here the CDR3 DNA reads TGTGCCAGCGGGACAGGACTTTACAATGAGCAGTTCTTC. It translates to CASGTGLYNEQFF.